The 11 T cell receptor beta chains below all came from one sample that was sequenced in a study of siplizumab effects on memory and regulatory T cells. TCRdb keeps only in-frame clones here, not all; method: immunoSEQ multiplex PCR. The data contain around 86,000 clones, 94% of them singletons. Material: non-Treg CD4+ T cells sorted from blood. The origin of the receptors is a human donor in good health.

The chain uses TRBV10-3 and TRBJ1-2; 9 nucleotides align to TRBD1. J was trimmed by 4 bases and V by 6 bases; bases with no gene match: 3. CDR1 ENHRY and CDR2 SYGVKD come from the germline V gene. This CDR3 has 13 amino acids. DNA for the CDR3: TGTGCCATCAGAACAGGGGGCAGCTATGGCTACACCTTC. Translated: CAIRTGGSYGYTF.

The chain is built from TRBV9 and TRBJ2-1; 8 bases agree with TRBD2. Germline V lookup: CDR1 SGDLS, CDR2 YYNGEE. This CDR3 has 15 amino acids. V shed 5 bases and J 5 bases; nucleotides not matched to a gene: 9. The CDR3 here is CASRGLGSGNNEQFF. The DNA for the CDR3 is TGTGCCAGCAGGGGACTGGGTAGCGGGAACAATGAGCAGTTCTTC.

The rearrangement links TRBV4-3 to TRBJ2-3; 8 nucleotides line up with TRBD1. V was pared by 1 base and J by 4 bases, with 7 bases of the junction left unmatched. Germline CDR1 reads LGHNA; CDR2 reads YSLEER. This CDR3 has 16 residues. In DNA, the CDR3 is TGCGCCAGCAGCCAAGCGACAGGGGTCGGGGCAGATACGCAGTATTTT. It codes for CASSQATGVGADTQYF.

About this clone itself: A read error may account for a junction end that differs from germline. The chain joins TRBV7-8 to TRBJ1-5; perhaps TRBD1 as D (5 bases). Germline assignment: CDR1 SGHVS and CDR2 FQNEAQ. The CDR3 consists of 14 residues. The CDR3 coding sequence is TGTGCCCGCAGGGTGGATTGGGGCAATCAGCCCCAGCATTTT. It encodes CARRVDWGNQPQHF. The full variable domain, with the rest looked up from reference TRBV7-8 and TRBJ1-5, is GAGVSQSPRYKVAKRGQDVALRCDPISGHVSLFWYQQALGQGPEFLTYFQNEAQLDKSGLPSDRFFAERPEGSVSTLKIQRTQQEDSAVYLCARRVDWGNQPQHFGDGTRLSIL.

CDR3 in amino acids: CASRSQGGSNQPQHF. The CDR3 DNA sequence: TGTGCCAGCAGATCGCAGGGAGGCAGCAATCAGCCCCAGCATTTT. The chain combines TRBV2 with TRBJ1-5, with a possible D match to TRBD1 (5 bases). Germline CDR1 reads SNHLY; CDR2 reads FYNNEI. Trimming pared 6 bases from V and 1 base from J, leaving 13 bases between. The CDR3 totals 15 residues.

The chain carries TRBV5-1 and TRBJ2-5, with D possibly matching TRBD2 (6 bases). This CDR3 comprises 15 residues. V lost 4 bases and J lost 5, with 18 bases in between. The V gene's germline CDR1 is SGHRS and CDR2 YFSETQ. CDR3 region: CASSLLLGGGETQYF. DNA for the CDR3: TGCGCCAGCAGCCTGCTTCTTGGTGGGGGGGAGACCCAGTACTTC.

The chain couples TRBV7-9 to TRBJ1-2; D unclear. V was clipped by 1 base and J by 3 bases, with 15 bases between them. There are 16 residues in the CDR3. From germline, CDR1 is SEHNR and CDR2 FQNEAQ (reference sequence). CDR3 in amino acids: CASSLELGAPYYGYTF. Here the CDR3 DNA reads TGTGCCAGCAGCTTAGAATTGGGCGCACCTTACTATGGCTACACCTTC.

In nucleotides, the CDR3 is TGTGCCAGCAGTTTAAGGGGCGGGCAGGCCCATAGCAATCAGCCCCAGCATTTT. Protein sequence: CASSLRGGQAHSNQPQHF. The J gene is TRBJ1-5, the V gene TRBV28; tentatively, D is TRBD1 (5 bases). V was trimmed by 2 bases and J by 0 bases, leaving 17 bases between them. Germline-derived CDR1 and CDR2 are MDHEN and SYDVKM. The CDR3 runs to 18 residues.

The chain employs TRBV9 and TRBJ1-4; no reliable D call. The CDR3 is 14 amino acids. CDR1 is SGDLS and CDR2 is YYNGEE in the germline V gene. Trimming removed 7 bases from V and 0 bases from J, with 10 bases in between. The CDR3: CASSSLSTNEKLFF. For the CDR3, the DNA is TGTGCCAGCTCGAGTCTTTCAACTAATGAAAAACTGTTTTTT.

The chain combines TRBV2 with TRBJ1-2; D not certain. Germline V gives CDR1 SNHLY, CDR2 FYNNEI. V dropped 8 bases and J dropped 4 bases, with 11 bases sitting between them. This CDR3 has 12 amino acids. For the CDR3, the DNA is TGTGCCAGCGCCGGGCAGGTCTATGGCTACACCTTC. Amino acids: CASAGQVYGYTF. Drawing the rest from reference TRBV2 and TRBJ1-2, the complete variable domain is EPEVTQTPSHQVTQMGQEVILRCVPISNHLYFYWYRQILGQKVEFLVSFYNNEISEKSEIFDDQFSVERPDGSNFTLKIRSTKLEDSAMYFCASAGQVYGYTFGSGTRLTVV.

J is TRBJ1-1 and V is TRBV11-2; no clear D gene. The CDR3 runs to 13 residues. The V gene lost 4 bases and the J gene lost 1 base, with 7 bases spanning the gap. From germline, CDR1 is SGHAT and CDR2 FQNNGV. The CDR3 protein is CASSSSSNTEAFF. The DNA for the CDR3 is TGTGCCAGCAGCTCTAGCTCGAACACTGAAGCTTTCTTT.